These T cell receptor beta chains were read from a single sample in a study of cytomegalovirus exposure and HLA in healthy donors. Data came from immunoSEQ multiplex PCR; TCRdb stores just in-frame clones and leaves some out. The sample shows about 150,000 clones, over 70% of them seen only once. Input material: PBMCs. The source of these receptors is a woman between 25 and 40 years old in good health and CMV-seronegative. Both conserved end residues are part of each CDR3. Size is stated for part of the rows, as once, few or many counts, or as a class when the clone is expanded.

15 TRBJ1-1 TRBV18 . CASSPNQGEFTEAFF
13 TRBJ2-5 TRBV7-8 . CASSADRQETQYF
12 TRBJ1-2 TRBV29-1 . CSVRVGALGYTF
15 TRBJ2-1 TRBV5-1 . CASSSSVGGLDEQFF
15 TRBJ1-6 TRBV18 once CASSQTGIGNSPLHF
13 TRBJ1-5 TRBV7-2 . CASSLGRGQPQHF
16 TRBJ1-2 TRBV5-6 few CASSLKGAGGPYGYTF
13 TRBJ2-3 TRBV4-2 . CASSPSVGDTQYF
14 TRBJ1-6 TRBV5-5 . CASSLSIPGSPLHF
13 TRBJ2-5 TRBV7-9 . CASSLGQQETQYF
14 TRBJ2-1 TRBV10-3 . CAISRGGPGNEQFF
14 TRBJ2-7 TRBV5-1 once CASSSNRGMNEQYF
17 TRBJ2-7 TRBV5-4 few CASSHPGQGMGFYEQYF
13 TRBJ1-1 TRBV7-2 . CASSLGANTEAFF
14 TRBJ1-1 TRBV5-1 . CASSPDSMNTEAFF
19 TRBJ1-1 TRBV5-8 . CASSFKAQGRGGWNTEAFF
13 TRBJ1-1 TRBV18 few CASSPKEGTEAFF
14 TRBJ1-4 TRBV5-1 . CASSLSGGYEKLFF
14 TRBJ1-5 TRBV2 . CASQRGTGWQPQHF
15 TRBJ1-5 TRBV5-1 . CASSLTGESNQPQHF
16 TRBJ2-5 TRBV7-7 few CASSLVFSEGQETQYF
16 TRBJ2-3 TRBV5-1 . CASSLDRGRVTDTQYF
14 TRBJ2-5 TRBV5-1 . CASSLSWFGETQYF
13 TRBJ1-1 TRBV28 few CASSLTEYTEAFF
15 TRBJ2-3 TRBV2 . CASSEGERGIDTQYF
15 TRBJ2-7 TRBV6-1 . CASSDLGVPLDEQYF
15 TRBJ2-3 TRBV30 . CAWSLLAGGSDTQYF
18 TRBJ1-5 TRBV10-1 . CAPARSPTEGSRNQPQHF
15 TRBJ1-5 TRBV6-1 . CASSEGDSWKMPQHF